In its sample, the clone carrying this TCR beta chain was seen many times. To make TCR beta libraries, researchers used iRepertoire HTBI primers and Arm-PCR of CDR3 regions. From the multiplex PCR reads, TCRdb called clonotypes with MiXCR, one entry per CDR3 protein. The top ten hold more than 10% of the sample, which has 560,000 or so distinct CDR3 sequences, about 16% seen once. Time point described: newly diagnosed GD, antithyroid drugs for less than 3 months. Construction of the TCR library relied on RNA isolated from PBMCs. American Thyroid Association guidelines defined Graves' disease diagnosis. This entry comes from a study of regulatory T cells in long-lasting Graves disease. CDR3 length equals 14 residues. Germline V gene data show CDR1 as MNHEY and CDR2 as SMNVEV (reference sequence). V lost 3 bases to trimming and J lost 7 bases; unmatched junction nucleotides: 7. A further study also used this sample, focusing on T cells in Graves' hyperthyroidism and ophthalmopathy.

The chain joins TRBV27 to TRBJ1-2, with 8 nucleotides matching TRBD1. Source: peripheral blood mononuclear cells (PBMCs), taken at new diagnosis, from a patient treated with antithyroid drugs. This sequence originates from a man between 18 and 29 years old with Graves disease. In DNA form, the CDR3 reads TGTGCCAGCAGTTTGTACAGGGGGAGGGGTGGCTACACCTTC. Translation gives CASSLYRGRGGYTF.